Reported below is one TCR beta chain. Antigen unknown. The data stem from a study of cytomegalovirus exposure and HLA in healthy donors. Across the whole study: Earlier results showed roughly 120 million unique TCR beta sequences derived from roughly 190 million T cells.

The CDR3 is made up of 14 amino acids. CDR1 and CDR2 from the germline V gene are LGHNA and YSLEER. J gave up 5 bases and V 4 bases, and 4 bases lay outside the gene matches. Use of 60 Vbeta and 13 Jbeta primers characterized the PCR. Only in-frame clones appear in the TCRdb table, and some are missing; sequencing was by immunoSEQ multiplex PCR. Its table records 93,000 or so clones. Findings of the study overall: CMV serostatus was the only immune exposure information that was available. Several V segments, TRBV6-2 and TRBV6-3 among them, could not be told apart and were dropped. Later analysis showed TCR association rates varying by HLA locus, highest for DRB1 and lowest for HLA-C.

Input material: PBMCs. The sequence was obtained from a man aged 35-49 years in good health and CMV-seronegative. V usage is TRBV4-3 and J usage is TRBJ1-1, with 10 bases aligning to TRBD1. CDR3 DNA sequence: TGCGCCAGCAGCCCTGGACAGGGGGGAACTGAAGCTTTCTTT. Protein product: CASSPGQGGTEAFF.